This T cell receptor (beta chain) was recorded in a study of identical twins. This clonotype was observed many times. Its antigen remains unidentified. Whole-study findings and limits: Within monozygotic twins, out-of-frame TCR alpha sharing was underestimated by the models. Its conclusions, products of cross-sectional statistical analysis, did not come from following the same donors.

A universal primer site came from template switching; cDNA carried unique molecular identifiers. TCRdb called the 5' RACE reads again in MiXCR, with one record for every CDR3 protein. The data contain 1,800,000 or so distinct CDR3 sequences, roughly 35% of them seen just once; the ten biggest clones take up more than 0.25%. The CDR3 is 13 amino acids. From germline, CDR1 is SQVTM and CDR2 ANQGSEA. V dropped 4 bases and J dropped 2; count of bases not matched to a gene: 5. The sequenced sample consisted of cord blood. This chain joins TRBV29-1 and TRBJ2-7; the match to TRBD2 covers 7 bases. The TCR originated in a newborn girl in good health. The CDR3 reads CSVANGGTYEQYF. For the CDR3, the DNA is TGCAGCGTTGCTAACGGGGGGACCTACGAGCAGTACTTC.